The clone carrying this T cell receptor beta chain was seen a handful of times. The data are from a study of tumor-infiltrating lymphocytes in primary liver carcinoma. The V gene end was trimmed by 5 bases and the J gene end by 6 bases; junction bases not matched to a gene: 4. Germline V gene sequence: CDR1 SEHNR, CDR2 FQNEAQ (reference sequence). The CDR3 loop spans 13 amino acids. Production of TCR beta cDNA used roughly 0.55 ug total RNA together with a constant-region primer. TCR beta libraries came from three nested multiplex PCR rounds using slightly modified ARM-PCR. The two initial PCR rounds, approximately 10 cycles each, used TRBV1-TRBV30 forward and C-beta reverse primers. Each CDR3 protein gets one entry after TCRdb re-called the multiplex PCR reads with MiXCR. This sample has around 330,000 distinct CDR3 sequences, with over 55% found just once. Unsorted whole blood supplied the blood RNA, and germline DNA was isolated too.

The receptor was derived from a middle-aged man with primary liver carcinoma and hepatitis B virus infection. Material for sequencing was peripheral blood. The chain recombines TRBV7-9 with TRBJ1-1; 9 bases map to TRBD1. The CDR3 reads CASSQDRGAEAFF. For the CDR3, the DNA is TGTGCCAGCAGCCAAGACAGGGGGGCTGAAGCTTTCTTT.